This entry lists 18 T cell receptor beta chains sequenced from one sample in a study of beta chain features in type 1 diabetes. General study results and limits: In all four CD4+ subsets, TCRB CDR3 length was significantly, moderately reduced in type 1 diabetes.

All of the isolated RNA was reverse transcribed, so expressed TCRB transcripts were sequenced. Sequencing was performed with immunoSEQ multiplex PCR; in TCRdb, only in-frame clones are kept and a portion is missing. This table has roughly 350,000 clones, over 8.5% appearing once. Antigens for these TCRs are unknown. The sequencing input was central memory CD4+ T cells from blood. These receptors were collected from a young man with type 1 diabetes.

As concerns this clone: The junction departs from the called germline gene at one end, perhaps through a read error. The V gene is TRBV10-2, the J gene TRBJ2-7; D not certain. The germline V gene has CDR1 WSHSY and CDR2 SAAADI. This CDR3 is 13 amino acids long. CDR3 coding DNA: TGTGCCAGCACCCTGGACGGTTCCTACGAGCAGTACTTC. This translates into CASTLDGSYEQYF.

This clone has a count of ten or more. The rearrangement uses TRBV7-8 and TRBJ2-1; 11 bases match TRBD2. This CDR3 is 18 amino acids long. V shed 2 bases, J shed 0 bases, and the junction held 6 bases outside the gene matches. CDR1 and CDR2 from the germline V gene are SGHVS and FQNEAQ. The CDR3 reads CASSLRGLAESSYNEQFF. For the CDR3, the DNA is TGTGCCAGCAGCTTAAGGGGACTAGCGGAGAGCTCCTACAATGAGCAGTTCTTC.

This chain's CDR3 is CASSLSVSGGTDTQYF. CDR3 bases: TGCGCCAGCAGCTTGTCGGTTAGCGGCGGCACAGATACGCAGTATTTT. The chain has TRBV5-1 and TRBJ2-3; D is possibly TRBD2 (6 bases). Germline loops: CDR1 SGHRS, CDR2 YFSETQ. With 1 base removed from V and 1 base from J, the gap between germline ends came to 13 bases. This CDR3 comprises 16 residues.

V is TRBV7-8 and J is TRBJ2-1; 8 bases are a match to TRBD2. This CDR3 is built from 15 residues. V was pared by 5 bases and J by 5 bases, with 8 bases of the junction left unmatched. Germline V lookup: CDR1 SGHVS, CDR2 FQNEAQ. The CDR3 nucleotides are TGTGCCAGCAGCGGGAGCGGGAGTCTGGACAATGAGCAGTTCTTC. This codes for CASSGSGSLDNEQFF.

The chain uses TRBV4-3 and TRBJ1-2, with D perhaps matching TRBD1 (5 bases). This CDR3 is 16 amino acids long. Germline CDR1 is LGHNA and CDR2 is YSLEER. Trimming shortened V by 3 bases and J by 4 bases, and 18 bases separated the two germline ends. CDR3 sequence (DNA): TGCGCCAGCAGCCAGGCCCTCGTTGAGGGGTCCTATGGCTACACCTTC. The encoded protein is CASSQALVEGSYGYTF.

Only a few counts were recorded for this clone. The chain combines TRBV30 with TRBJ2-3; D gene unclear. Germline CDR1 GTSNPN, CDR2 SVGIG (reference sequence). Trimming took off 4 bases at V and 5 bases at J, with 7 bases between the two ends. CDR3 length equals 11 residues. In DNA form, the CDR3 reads TGTGCCTGGAAGATAGTAGATACGCAGTATTTT. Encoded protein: CAWKIVDTQYF.

The CDR3: CASSQRDSGANVLTF. The CDR3 DNA reads TGTGCCAGCAGCCAAAGAGACTCTGGGGCCAACGTCCTGACTTTC. V usage is TRBV11-2 and J usage is TRBJ2-6; D ambiguous. The V end lost 5 bases, the J end lost 0 bases, and 8 bases lay between the germline ends. Germline CDR1 and CDR2: SGHAT and FQNNGV. The CDR3 length is 15 residues.

Here the CDR3 DNA reads TGTGCCAGCAGCTTTAGAGGAGCTGCGAACACCGGGGAGCTGTTTTTT. Protein product: CASSFRGAANTGELFF. V is TRBV11-3 and J is TRBJ2-2; D not resolved. V was clipped by 3 bases and J by 0 bases, with 11 bases between them. In germline, CDR1 is SGHNT, CDR2 YENEEA. This CDR3 contains 16 residues.

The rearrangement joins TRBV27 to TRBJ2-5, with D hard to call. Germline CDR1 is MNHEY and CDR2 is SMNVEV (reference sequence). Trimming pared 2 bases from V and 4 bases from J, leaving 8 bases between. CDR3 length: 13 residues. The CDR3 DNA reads TGTGCCAGCAGTTTAATAGGGTCAGAGACCCAGTACTTC. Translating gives CASSLIGSETQYF.

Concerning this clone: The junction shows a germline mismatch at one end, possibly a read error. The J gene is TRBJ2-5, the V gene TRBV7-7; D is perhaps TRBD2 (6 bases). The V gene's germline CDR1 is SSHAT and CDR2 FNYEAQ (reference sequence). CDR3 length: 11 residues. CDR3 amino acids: CASSLIRDLYF. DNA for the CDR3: TGTGCTAGCAGCTTAATCAGGGACTTGTACTTC.

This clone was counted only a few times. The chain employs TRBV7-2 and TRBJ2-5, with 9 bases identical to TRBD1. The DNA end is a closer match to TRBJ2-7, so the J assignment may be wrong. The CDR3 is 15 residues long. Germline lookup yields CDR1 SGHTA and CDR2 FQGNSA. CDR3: CASSSTPGQGFEQYF. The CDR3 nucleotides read TGTGCCAGCAGCTCCACCCCGGGACAGGGCTTCGAGCAGTACTTC.

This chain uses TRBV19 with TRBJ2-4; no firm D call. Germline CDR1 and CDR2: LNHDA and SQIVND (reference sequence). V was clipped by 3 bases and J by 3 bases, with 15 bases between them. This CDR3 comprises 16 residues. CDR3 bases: TGTGCCAGTAGTATCGGTCAGGTGGTAGGCAAAAACATTCAGTACTTC. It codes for CASSIGQVVGKNIQYF.

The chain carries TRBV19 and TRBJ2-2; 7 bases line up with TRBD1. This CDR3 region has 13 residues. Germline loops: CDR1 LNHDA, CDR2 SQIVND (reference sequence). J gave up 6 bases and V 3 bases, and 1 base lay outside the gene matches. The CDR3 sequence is CASSIDRAGELFF. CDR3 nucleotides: TGTGCCAGTAGTATTGACAGGGCCGGGGAGCTGTTTTTT.

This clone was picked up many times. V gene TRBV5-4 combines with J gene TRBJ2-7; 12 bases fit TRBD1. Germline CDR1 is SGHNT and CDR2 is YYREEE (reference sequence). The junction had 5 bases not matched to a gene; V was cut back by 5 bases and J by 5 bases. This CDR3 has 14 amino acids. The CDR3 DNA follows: TGTGCCAGCAGGGTTGGGACAGGGGGCGACGAGCAGTACTTC. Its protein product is CASRVGTGGDEQYF.

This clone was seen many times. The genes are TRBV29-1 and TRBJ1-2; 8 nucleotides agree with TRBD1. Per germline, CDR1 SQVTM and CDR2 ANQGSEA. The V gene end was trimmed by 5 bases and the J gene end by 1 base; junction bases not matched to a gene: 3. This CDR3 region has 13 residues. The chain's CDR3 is CSVRDRINYGYTF. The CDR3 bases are TGCAGCGTTCGGGACAGGATTAACTATGGCTACACCTTC.

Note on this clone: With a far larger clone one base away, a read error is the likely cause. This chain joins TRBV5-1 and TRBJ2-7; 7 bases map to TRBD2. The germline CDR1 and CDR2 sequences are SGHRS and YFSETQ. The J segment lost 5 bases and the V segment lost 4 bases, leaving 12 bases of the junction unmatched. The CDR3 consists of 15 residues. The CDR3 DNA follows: TGCGCCAGCAGCCATCAGCGGGGAGGGGCCAACGAGCAGTACTTC. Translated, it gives CASSHQRGGANEQYF. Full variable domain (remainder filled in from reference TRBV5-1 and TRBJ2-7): KAGVTQTPRYLIKTRGQQVTLSCSPISGHRSVSWYQQTPGQGLQFLFEYFSETQRNKGNFPGRFSGRQFSNSRSEMNVSTLELGDSALYLCASSHQRGGANEQYFGPGTRLTVT.

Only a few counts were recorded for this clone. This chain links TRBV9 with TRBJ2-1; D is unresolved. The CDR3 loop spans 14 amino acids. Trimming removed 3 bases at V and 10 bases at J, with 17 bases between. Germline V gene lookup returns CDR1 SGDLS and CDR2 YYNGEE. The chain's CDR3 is CASSASSASVEQFF. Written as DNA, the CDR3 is TGTGCCAGCAGCGCATCTAGTGCAAGCGTGGAGCAGTTCTTC.

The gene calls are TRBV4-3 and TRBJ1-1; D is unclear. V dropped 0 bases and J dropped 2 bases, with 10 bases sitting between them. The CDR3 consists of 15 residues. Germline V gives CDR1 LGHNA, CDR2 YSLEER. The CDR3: CASSQDGRANTEAFF. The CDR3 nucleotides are TGCGCCAGCAGCCAAGATGGCCGGGCAAACACTGAAGCTTTCTTT.